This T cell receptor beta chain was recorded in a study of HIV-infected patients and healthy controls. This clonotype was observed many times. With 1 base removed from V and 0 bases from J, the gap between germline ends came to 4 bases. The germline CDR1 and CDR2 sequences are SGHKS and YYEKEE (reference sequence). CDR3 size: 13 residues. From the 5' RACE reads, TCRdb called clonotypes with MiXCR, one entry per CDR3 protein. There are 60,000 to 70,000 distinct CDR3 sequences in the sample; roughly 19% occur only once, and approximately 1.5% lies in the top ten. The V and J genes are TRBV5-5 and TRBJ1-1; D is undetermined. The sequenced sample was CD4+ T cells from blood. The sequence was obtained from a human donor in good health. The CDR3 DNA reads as TGTGCCAGCAGCTTGCGTGTGAACACTGAAGCTTTCTTT. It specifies CASSLRVNTEAFF.